This T cell receptor beta chain was profiled in a study of PD-1 blockade in classical Hodgkin lymphoma. V was clipped by 7 bases and J by 5 bases; unmatched bases: 12. From germline, CDR1 is MNHNY and CDR2 SVGAGI (reference sequence). The length of the CDR3 is 15 residues. Each and every patient relapsed after autologous stem cell transplantation, and patients got differing brentuximab vedotin exposure. TCRdb keeps only in-frame clones here, not all; method: immunoSEQ multiplex PCR. The sample gives about 9,100 clones, 90% to 95% of which show up once; 12% to 15% is in the top ten. The sample here was peripheral blood mononuclear cells (PBMCs), taken at baseline. This TCR came from a human donor with classical Hodgkin lymphoma. The genes are TRBV6-6 and TRBJ2-5; TRBD2 matches 8 bases. For the CDR3, the DNA is TGTGCCAGCAAGACGCCGCGGGAGGACCGGGAGACCCAGTACTTC. Protein product: CASKTPREDRETQYF.